This T cell receptor beta chain was profiled in a study of T cell clonotyping in hematopoietic cell transplantation. Generated by immunoSEQ multiplex PCR, the TCRdb table keeps only in-frame clones and is missing some. The profile shows about 8,100 clones, approximately 91% of them singletons. CDR1 SGHRS and CDR2 YFSETQ come from the germline V gene. This CDR3 is built from 13 residues. V lost 4 bases, J lost 0 bases, and 7 bases lay in between. Sequences were derived from peripheral blood mononuclear cells, sampled at the time of graft-versus-host disease after allogeneic stem cell transplant. The chain joins TRBV5-1 to TRBJ1-2; TRBD1 is a possible D gene (5 bases). This sequence was found in a male patient aged 60-69 years who had an allogeneic stem cell transplant from a related donor, so the T cells may come from the graft donor. Some clones in this sample may be carry-over from other donors' samples. The CDR3 reads CASSATANYGYTF. The CDR3 region has the DNA TGCGCCAGCAGCGCGACAGCTAACTATGGCTACACCTTC.